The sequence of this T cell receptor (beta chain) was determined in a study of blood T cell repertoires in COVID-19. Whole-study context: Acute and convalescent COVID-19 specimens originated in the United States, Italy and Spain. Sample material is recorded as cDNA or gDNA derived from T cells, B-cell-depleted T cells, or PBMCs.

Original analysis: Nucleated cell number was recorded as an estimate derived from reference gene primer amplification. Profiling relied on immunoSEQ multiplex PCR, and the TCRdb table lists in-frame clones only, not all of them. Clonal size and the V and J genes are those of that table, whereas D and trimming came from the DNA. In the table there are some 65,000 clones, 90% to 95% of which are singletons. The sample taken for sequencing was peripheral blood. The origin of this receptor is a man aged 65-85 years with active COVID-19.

CDR3 in DNA: TGCGCCAGCAGCTTCCCGGGGGGCAATCAAGAGACCCAGTACTTC. This encodes CASSFPGGNQETQYF. V usage is TRBV5-1 and J usage is TRBJ2-5; TRBD2 might be the D (7 bases). Germline V gene sequence: CDR1 SGHRS, CDR2 YFSETQ. Trimming cost V 2 bases and J 2 bases, with 13 bases left between them. The CDR3 runs to 15 residues.